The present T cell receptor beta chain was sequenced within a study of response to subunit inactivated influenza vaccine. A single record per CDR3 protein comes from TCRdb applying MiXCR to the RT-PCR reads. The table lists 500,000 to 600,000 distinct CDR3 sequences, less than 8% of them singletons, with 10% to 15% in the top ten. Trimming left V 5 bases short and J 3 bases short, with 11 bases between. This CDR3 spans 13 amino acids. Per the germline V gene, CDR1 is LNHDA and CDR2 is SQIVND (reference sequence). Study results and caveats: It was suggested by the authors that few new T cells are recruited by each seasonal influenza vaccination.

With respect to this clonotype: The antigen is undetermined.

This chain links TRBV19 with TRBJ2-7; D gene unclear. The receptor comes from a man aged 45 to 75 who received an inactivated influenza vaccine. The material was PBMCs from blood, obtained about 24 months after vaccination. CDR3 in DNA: TGTGCCAGTAGTTTCCTGGGCGACTACGAGCAGTACTTC. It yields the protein CASSFLGDYEQYF.